Below are 11 T cell receptor beta chains sequenced from a single sample in a study of T cells in narcolepsy. The method was immunoSEQ multiplex PCR; TCRdb's version includes in-frame clones alone and lacks a portion of them. The table lists some 30,000 clones, around 79% of them singletons. Specimen: memory (CD45RA-) CD4+ T cells from blood. All receptors derive from a human donor in good health.

The chain combines TRBV29-1 with TRBJ1-1; D gene ambiguous. The CDR3 is 14 residues long. V was pared by 2 bases and J by 7 bases, with 17 bases between. CDR1 and CDR2 from the germline V gene are SQVTM and ANQGSEA. This chain's CDR3 is CSVETRVSKGEAFF. The CDR3 DNA is TGCAGCGTTGAAACGAGGGTGAGTAAGGGTGAAGCTTTCTTT.

This sequence joins TRBV5-4 and TRBJ2-5; D may be TRBD1 (6 bases). CDR1 is SGHNT and CDR2 is YYREEE in the germline V gene (reference sequence). CDR3 size: 17 residues. With 0 bases removed from V and 1 base from J, the gap between germline ends came to 16 bases. The CDR3 nucleotides read TGTGCCAGCAGCTTGGGGGGTTACAGGGCCTCCCAAGAGACCCAGTACTTC. It is translated as CASSLGGYRASQETQYF.

The gene calls are TRBV19 and TRBJ1-1; TRBD1 might be the D (6 bases). This CDR3 has 15 amino acids. V gave up 5 bases and J gave up 4 bases, with 17 bases separating them. Germline assignment: CDR1 LNHDA and CDR2 SQIVND (reference sequence). The CDR3 reads CASSVRQVWGTEAFF. CDR3 coding DNA: TGTGCCAGTAGTGTCAGACAGGTTTGGGGCACTGAAGCTTTCTTT.

The V gene is TRBV5-4, the J gene TRBJ1-1; D is ambiguous. The ends were cut back, 3 bases at V and 2 bases at J, with 5 bases in the middle. CDR1 SGHNT and CDR2 YYREEE come from the germline V gene (reference sequence). This CDR3 is built from 12 residues. The CDR3 loop is CASSSRNTEAFF. In nucleotides, the CDR3 is TGTGCCAGCAGCTCTCGCAACACTGAAGCTTTCTTT. Full variable domain (missing parts from reference TRBV5-4 and TRBJ1-1): ETGVTQSPTHLIKTRGQQVTLRCSSQSGHNTVSWYQQALGQGPQFIFQYYREEENGRGNFPPRFSGLQFPNYSSELNVNALELDDSALYLCASSSRNTEAFFGQGTRLTVV.

The chain is built from TRBV19 and TRBJ2-5; D might be TRBD1 (6 bases). Germline lookup yields CDR1 LNHDA and CDR2 SQIVND (reference sequence). There are 15 residues in the CDR3. Trimming removed 1 base at V and 3 bases at J, with 12 bases between. CDR3 nucleotides: TGTGCCAGTAGTATAGTAGGCCCAGGGGAAGAGACCCAGTACTTC. It specifies CASSIVGPGEETQYF.

The chain joins TRBV5-1 to TRBJ1-2, with 9 bases fitting TRBD1. The CDR3 is made up of 13 amino acids. The trim removed 4 bases at V and 6 bases at J, leaving 4 bases unmatched. Germline V gives CDR1 SGHRS, CDR2 YFSETQ. The CDR3 DNA reads as TGCGCCAGCAGCGAAGGACAGGGGCATGGCTACACCTTC. It translates to CASSEGQGHGYTF.

This chain connects TRBV6-1 to TRBJ1-3, with TRBD1 identical over 7 bases. The CDR3 runs 14 residues. The J segment lost 5 bases and the V segment lost 11 bases, leaving 12 bases of the junction unmatched. Germline V gives CDR1 MNHNS, CDR2 SASEGT. The DNA of the CDR3 is TGTGCCGGACAGGAGTCCATTAACCGAAACACCATATATTTT. Encoded protein: CAGQESINRNTIYF.

This chain uses TRBV4-2 with TRBJ2-3; the match to TRBD2 covers 8 bases. The junction had 7 bases not matched to a gene; V was cut back by 4 bases and J by 4 bases. The germline CDR1 and CDR2 sequences are LGHNA and YNFKEQ. The CDR3 covers 15 residues. This chain's CDR3 is CASSPAAGVADTQYF. The CDR3 bases are TGTGCCAGCAGCCCCGCAGCGGGAGTCGCAGATACGCAGTATTTT.

The sample holds a few counts of this clone. The rearrangement uses TRBV6-6 and TRBJ2-7; 7 bases line up with TRBD1. The CDR3 is 13 residues long. V lost 8 bases and J lost 4; bases outside the gene matches: 8. Germline CDR1 is MNHNY and CDR2 is SVGAGI (reference sequence). The CDR3 loop is CASCSGTEYEQYF. CDR3 sequence (DNA): TGTGCCAGCTGCTCCGGGACAGAATACGAGCAGTACTTC.

J is TRBJ1-5 and V is TRBV19; the D is unclear. From germline, CDR1 is LNHDA and CDR2 SQIVND (reference sequence). The CDR3 is 13 residues long. Trimming took off 1 base at V and 7 bases at J, with 8 bases between the two ends. The CDR3 nucleotides read TGTGCCAGTAGTATAGGATACGCCCAGCCCCAGCATTTT. It encodes CASSIGYAQPQHF.

The V call is TRBV10-2, the J call TRBJ2-7; D unresolved. There are 15 residues in the CDR3. Trimming took off 5 bases at V and 4 bases at J, with 18 bases between the two ends. CDR1 and CDR2 from the germline V gene are WSHSY and SAAADI. The CDR3 reads CASSHAPTKGYEQYF. CDR3 nucleotides: TGCGCCAGCAGTCACGCCCCGACCAAGGGTTACGAGCAGTACTTC.